This paragraph covers one T cell receptor (beta chain) sequence. Its antigen is unidentified. Through a sample-barcoded 5' primer and a J-beta primer mix, a second PCR was run for roughly 7 to 11 cycles. Each CDR3 protein gets one entry after TCRdb re-called the 5' RACE reads with MiXCR. Altogether 750,000 to 950,000 distinct CDR3 sequences are present, about a quarter being singletons, with the ten largest covering roughly 3.1%. The germline V gene encodes CDR1 MNHNS and CDR2 SASEGT. This CDR3 region has 15 residues. J gave up 2 bases and V 5 bases, and 6 bases lay outside the gene matches. The data derive from a study of blood T cells in healthy people across ages. Study-level results: As age increased, TCR beta diversity per million T cells fell in a roughly linear fashion.

These data also formed part of another study, on T cells of mothers and their children. As reported in that work: Each 15 ul cDNA reaction used roughly 1.6 ug RNA; all RNA was used.

Sequenced material: blood. This sequence originates from a boy aged 10-17 years in good health. The chain carries TRBV6-1 and TRBJ2-5, with 9 bases matching TRBD1. CDR3 DNA sequence: TGTGCCAGCAGTCCAGGGGACAGGGCACAAGAGACCCAGTACTTC. Protein: CASSPGDRAQETQYF.